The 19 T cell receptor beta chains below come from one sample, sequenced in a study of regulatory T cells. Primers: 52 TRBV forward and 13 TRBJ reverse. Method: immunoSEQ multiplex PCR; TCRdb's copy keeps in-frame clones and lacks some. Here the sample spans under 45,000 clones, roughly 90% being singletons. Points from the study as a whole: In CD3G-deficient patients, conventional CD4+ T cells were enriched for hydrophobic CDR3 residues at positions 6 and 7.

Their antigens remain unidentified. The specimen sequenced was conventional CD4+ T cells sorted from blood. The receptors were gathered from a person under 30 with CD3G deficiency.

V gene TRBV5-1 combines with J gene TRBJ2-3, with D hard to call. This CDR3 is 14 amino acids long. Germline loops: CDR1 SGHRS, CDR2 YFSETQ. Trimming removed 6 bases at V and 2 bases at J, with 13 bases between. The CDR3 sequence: CASKSGQLTDTQYF. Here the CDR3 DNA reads TGCGCCAGCAAATCCGGTCAACTCACAGATACGCAGTATTTT.

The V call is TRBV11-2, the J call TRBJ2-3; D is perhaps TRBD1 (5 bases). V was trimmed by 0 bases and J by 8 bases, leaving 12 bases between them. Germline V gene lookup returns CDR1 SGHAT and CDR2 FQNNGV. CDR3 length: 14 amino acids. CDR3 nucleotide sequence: TGTGCCAGCAGCTTAGATCGACAGATCGGTACGCAGTATTTT. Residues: CASSLDRQIGTQYF.

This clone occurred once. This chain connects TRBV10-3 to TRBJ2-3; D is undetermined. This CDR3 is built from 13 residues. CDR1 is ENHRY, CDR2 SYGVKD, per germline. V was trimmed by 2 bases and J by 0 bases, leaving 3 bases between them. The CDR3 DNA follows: TGTGCCATCAGTGAGGGAAGCACAGATACGCAGTATTTT. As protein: CAISEGSTDTQYF.

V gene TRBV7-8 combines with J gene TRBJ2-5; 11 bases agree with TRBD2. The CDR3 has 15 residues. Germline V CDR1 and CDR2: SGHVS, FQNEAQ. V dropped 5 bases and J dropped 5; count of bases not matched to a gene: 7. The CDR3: CASSIFSGGAETQYF. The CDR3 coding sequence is TGTGCCAGCAGCATCTTTAGCGGGGGGGCTGAGACCCAGTACTTC.

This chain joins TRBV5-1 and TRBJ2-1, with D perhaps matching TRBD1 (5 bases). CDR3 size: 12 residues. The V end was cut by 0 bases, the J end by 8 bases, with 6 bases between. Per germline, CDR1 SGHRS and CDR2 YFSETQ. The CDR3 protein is CASSLVGDEQFF. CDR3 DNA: TGCGCCAGCAGCTTGGTAGGGGATGAGCAGTTCTTC. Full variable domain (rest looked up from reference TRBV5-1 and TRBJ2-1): KAGVTQTPRYLIKTRGQQVTLSCSPISGHRSVSWYQQTPGQGLQFLFEYFSETQRNKGNFPGRFSGRQFSNSRSEMNVSTLELGDSALYLCASSLVGDEQFFGPGTRLTVL.

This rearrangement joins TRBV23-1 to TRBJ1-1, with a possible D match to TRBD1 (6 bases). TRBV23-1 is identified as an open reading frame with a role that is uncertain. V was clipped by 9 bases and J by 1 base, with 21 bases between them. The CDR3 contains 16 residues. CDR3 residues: CARAILGAHENTEAFF. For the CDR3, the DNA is TGCGCCAGGGCCATCTTGGGGGCCCATGAGAACACTGAAGCTTTCTTT.

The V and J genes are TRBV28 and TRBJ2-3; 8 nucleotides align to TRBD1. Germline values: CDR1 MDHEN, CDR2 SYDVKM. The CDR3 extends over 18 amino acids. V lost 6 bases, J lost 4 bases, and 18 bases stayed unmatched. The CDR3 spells CASSPLRSRTGWADTQYF. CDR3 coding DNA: TGTGCCAGCAGCCCCCTCAGGAGTCGGACAGGGTGGGCAGATACGCAGTATTTT.

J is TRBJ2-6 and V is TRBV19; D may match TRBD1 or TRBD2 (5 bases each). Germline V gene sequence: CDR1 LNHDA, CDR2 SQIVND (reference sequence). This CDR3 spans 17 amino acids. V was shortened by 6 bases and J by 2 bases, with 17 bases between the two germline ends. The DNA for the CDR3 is TGTGCCAGTAGCGAGAGCGGAGCCAGGGCTGGGGCCAACGTCCTGACTTTC. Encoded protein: CASSESGARAGANVLTF.

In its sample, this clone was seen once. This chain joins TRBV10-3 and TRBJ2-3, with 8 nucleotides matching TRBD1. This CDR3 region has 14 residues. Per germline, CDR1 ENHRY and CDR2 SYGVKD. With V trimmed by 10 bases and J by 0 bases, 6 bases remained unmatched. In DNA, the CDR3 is TGTGCCAGCAAAGGACAGGGCAGCACAGATACGCAGTATTTT. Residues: CASKGQGSTDTQYF.

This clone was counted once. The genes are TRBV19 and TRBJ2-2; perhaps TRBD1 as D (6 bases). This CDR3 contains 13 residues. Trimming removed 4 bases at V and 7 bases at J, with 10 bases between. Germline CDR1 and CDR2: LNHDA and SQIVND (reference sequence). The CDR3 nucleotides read TGTGCCAGTAGTAGGGGGCTCGGCGGGGAGCTGTTTTTT. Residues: CASSRGLGGELFF. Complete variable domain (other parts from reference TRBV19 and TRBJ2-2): DGGITQSPKYLFRKEGQNVTLSCEQNLNHDAMYWYRQDPGQGLRLIYYSQIVNDFQKGDIAEGYSVSREKKESFPLTVTSAQKNPTAFYLCASSRGLGGELFFGEGSRLTVL.

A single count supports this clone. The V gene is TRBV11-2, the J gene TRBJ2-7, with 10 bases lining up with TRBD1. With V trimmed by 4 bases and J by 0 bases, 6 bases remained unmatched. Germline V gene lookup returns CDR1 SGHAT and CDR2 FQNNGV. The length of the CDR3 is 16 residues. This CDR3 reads CASSSDRGHGSYEQYF. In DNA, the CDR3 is TGTGCCAGCAGCTCAGACAGGGGGCACGGCTCCTACGAGCAGTACTTC.

CDR3 coding DNA: TGTGCCAGCAGTGAATTTGCCCCAGCGTGGGGTGAGCAGTTCTTC. It encodes CASSEFAPAWGEQFF. This chain connects TRBV6-1 to TRBJ2-1; D unclear. Trimming pared 2 bases from V and 9 bases from J, leaving 17 bases between. From germline, CDR1 is MNHNS and CDR2 SASEGT. The CDR3 covers 15 residues.

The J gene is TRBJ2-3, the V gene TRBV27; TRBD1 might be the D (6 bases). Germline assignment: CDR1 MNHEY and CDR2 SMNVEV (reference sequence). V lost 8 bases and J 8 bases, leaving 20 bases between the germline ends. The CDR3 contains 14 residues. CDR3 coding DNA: TGTGCCAGCCGACCCGGGACACGGGCCGGTACGCAGTATTTT. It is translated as CASRPGTRAGTQYF.

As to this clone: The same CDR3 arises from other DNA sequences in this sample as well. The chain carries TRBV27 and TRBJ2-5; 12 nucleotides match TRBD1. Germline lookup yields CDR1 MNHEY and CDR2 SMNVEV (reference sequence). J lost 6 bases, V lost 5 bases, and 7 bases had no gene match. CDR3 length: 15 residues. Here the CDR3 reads CASSPGTGGGKTQYF. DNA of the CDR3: TGTGCCAGCAGTCCAGGGACAGGGGGCGGAAAGACCCAGTACTTC.

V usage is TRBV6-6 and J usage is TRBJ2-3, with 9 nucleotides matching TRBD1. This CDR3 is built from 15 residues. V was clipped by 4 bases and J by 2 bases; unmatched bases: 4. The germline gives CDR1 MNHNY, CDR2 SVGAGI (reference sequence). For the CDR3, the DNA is TGTGCCAGCAGTTTTACAGGGGGCAACACAGATACGCAGTATTTT. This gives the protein CASSFTGGNTDTQYF.

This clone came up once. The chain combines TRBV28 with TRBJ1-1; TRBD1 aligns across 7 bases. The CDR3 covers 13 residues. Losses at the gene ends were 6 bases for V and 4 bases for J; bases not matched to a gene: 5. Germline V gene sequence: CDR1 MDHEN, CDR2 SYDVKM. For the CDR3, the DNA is TGTGCCAGCAGGCAACAGGGGCGCACTGAAGCTTTCTTT. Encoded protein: CASRQQGRTEAFF.

The CDR3 nucleotides are TGTGCCAGCACCTCTCCGAAGACTAGCGCCCGGAACACCGGGGAGCTGTTTTTT. Translating gives CASTSPKTSARNTGELFF. The V gene is TRBV28, the J gene TRBJ2-2, with 8 bases identical to TRBD2. V trimming: 7 bases; J trimming: 1 base; junction bases outside the gene matches: 14. There are 18 residues in the CDR3. The V gene's germline CDR1 is MDHEN and CDR2 SYDVKM.

The CDR3 loop is CASSPLAPSRGEQFF. CDR3 nucleotides: TGCGCCAGCAGCCCCCTGGCCCCCAGCCGGGGTGAGCAGTTCTTC. The chain is built from TRBV5-1 and TRBJ2-1; D might be TRBD2 (5 bases). Trimming cost V 4 bases and J 9 bases, with 20 bases left between them. The CDR3 sequence is 15 residues long. CDR1 SGHRS and CDR2 YFSETQ come from the germline V gene.

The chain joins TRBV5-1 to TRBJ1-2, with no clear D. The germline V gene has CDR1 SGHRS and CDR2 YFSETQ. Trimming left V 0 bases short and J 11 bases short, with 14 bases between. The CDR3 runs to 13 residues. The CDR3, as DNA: TGCGCCAGCAGCTTGGGAAGTACTAGCTTATACACCTTC. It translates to CASSLGSTSLYTF.